This section outlines one TCR beta chain sequence together with its context. The data are from a study of blood T cell repertoires in COVID-19. Across the whole study: The United States, Italy and Spain provided the acute and convalescent COVID-19 samples.

Germline V gene lookup returns CDR1 LNHDA and CDR2 SQIVND (reference sequence). Trimming removed 3 bases from V and 4 bases from J; junction bases left unmatched: 3. This CDR3 region has 15 residues. The protocol was immunoSEQ multiplex PCR, while the TCRdb copy is restricted to in-frame clones and leaves out a portion. The top ten hold about 15% of the sample, which has some 70,000 clones, roughly 72% seen once. The chain recombines TRBV19 with TRBJ2-2; 9 nucleotides line up with TRBD1. This TCR derives from a man in his sixties with COVID-19, enrolled during active disease. Sequenced: peripheral blood. CDR3 protein: CASSIGTGSTGELFF. The DNA of the CDR3 is TGTGCCAGTAGTATTGGGACAGGGTCCACCGGGGAGCTGTTTTTT.